This note documents a single T cell receptor (beta chain) sequence. This clone was recorded a few times. The target of this receptor is not known. No clone much larger than this one lies a single base away; base qualities are absent. The ViraFEST assay stimulated PBMC with viral peptide pools and then used TCR sequencing to identify antigen-specific CD4+ T cell clonotypes by expansion. After about 10 days of culture, CD4+ T cells were isolated with the EasySep CD4+ T cell isolation kit. None of the healthy vaccine recipients had a prior SARS-CoV-2 infection, which was confirmed by nucleocapsid antibody tests that came back negative both before and after vaccination. Two million PBMC per well were cultured in IMDM with roughly 5% human AB serum, 10 IU/ml IL-2 and gentamicin, plus 10 ug/ml peptides. On days 3 and 7, half of the culture medium was replaced with fresh IL-2-containing medium. Unless noted otherwise, every peptide stimulation condition was grown in triplicate wells. Using Ficoll-Paque Plus gradient centrifugation, PBMC were separated from whole blood and then either used fresh or cryopreserved at -140C. The spike proteins of SARS-CoV-2 and of the common cold coronaviruses HCoV-NL63, HCoV-OC43 and HCoV-229E were spanned by overlapping peptide pools. The QIAamp micro DNA kit was used to extract genomic DNA from the cultured CD4+ T cells.

The data were taken from a study of vaccination effects on CD4 cells after COVID-19 (dated 2022 in TCRdb). At the level of the whole study: Each participant got two doses of an mRNA SARS-CoV-2 vaccine, either BNT162b2 or mRNA-1273. The full study included ten to eleven COVID-19 convalescent patients and a few SARS-CoV-2-naive healthy vaccine recipients. The Oncomine TCR Beta short-read assay on an Illumina iSeq 100 was used to sequence cultures from other donors in the study. In both COVID-19 convalescent patients and infection-naive vaccine recipients, the study compared SARS-CoV-2 spike-specific CD4+ TCR repertoires from before mRNA vaccination with those from after it.

Taken from cysteine to phenylalanine, the CDR3 has 15 residues. Only the CDR3 DNA is retained, 45 bases long and in frame from the first base. The trim is 6 bases for V and 2 bases for J, with a gap of 14 bases between the germline ends. Sequences MDHEN (CDR1) and SYDVKM (CDR2) are obtained from the germline V gene. Library generation was performed with the immunoSEQ multiplex PCR assay. DNA from the CD4+ T cells that had been cultured and isolated underwent TCR beta CDR3 sequencing. From the authors' description of their analysis: Non-productive TCR sequences were removed and reads were trimmed to the CDR3 region, keeping CDR3s of at least 7 amino acids. The MANAFEST web app was used to pick out antigen-specific clonotypes by comparing their expansion in peptide wells with that in reference cultures. Positive clones required FDR<0.05 expansion versus reference and all other wells, odds ratio above 5, and frequency above 0.1% in two replicate wells. A clonotype was defined as cross-reactive if the clonotype was significantly expanded both in SARS-CoV-2 spike wells and in at least one common cold coronavirus spike condition. Levenshtein distance calculated with the stringdist R package was used to assess CDR3 similarity, and unrooted trees were constructed with ape in R 3.6.1. The clones in this table, taken by TCRdb from immuneACCESS, are in-frame only. Not every clone is retained; where verified, under half of the shortfall comes from an unresolved V gene, and the cause of the rest is unknown. V and J calls and clone size come straight from that table; D and trimming were deduced from the DNA. The sample has tens of thousands of clones on record, approximately 74% of them singletons. The top ten clonotypes cover around 2.9% of the sample.

General findings and caveats noted by the study authors: Both infection-induced and vaccine-induced clones contracted markedly at late post-vaccination timepoints, which is consistent with waning T cell responses. Limitations of the study were the small number of convalescent patients and the absence of early post-infection timepoints. Among healthy vaccine recipients, nearly all vaccine-induced clones were SARS-CoV-2 mono-reactive, and just 1 of 255 was cross-reactive with common cold coronaviruses.

This material consisted of CD4+ T cells from PBMCs cultured with HCoV-NL63 spike peptides, taken before COVID-19 vaccination. What this sample's cell subset or site label stands for: HCoV-NL63 spike overlapping peptide pool stimulation. Recombination connected TRBV28 to TRBJ1-3; the best D guess is TRBD1, with 5 bases matching. This receptor was obtained from a human donor who received a COVID-19 vaccine. Here is the DNA: TGTGCCAGCAGCCCCTACGGGGGAGCTGGAAACACCATATATTTT. Its translation is CASSPYGGAGNTIYF.